The 30 T cell receptor gamma chains in this list originate from one sample, sequenced in a study of gamma delta lymphoproliferative disorders and STAT genes listed by TCRdb under 2018. For TCR sequencing, genomic DNA was taken from peripheral blood mononuclear cells isolated from both patients and controls. Libraries came from multiplex PCR. TCRdb records Illumina MiSeq as the sequencer. TCRdb called clones afresh from the public reads with CATT; identical DNA rows were later merged. In this sample the table shows approximately 2,500 gamma-chain clones, around 7.5% of which occur a single time. The ten top clones hold 15% to 20% of the sample. Specimen: blood. The receptors originated from a human donor in good health.

By share, this clone ranks as medium-sized. This chain's CDR3 is CATWDGLYYKKLF. CDR3 in DNA: TGTGCCACCTGGGATGGGCTTTATTATAAGAAACTCTTT. The chain links TRGV4 to TRGJ1 or TRGJ2. In the absence of a J gene in TCRdb, the DNA was matched to germline to assign it here. After removal of 0 bases from V and 3 bases from J, the junction contained 2 bases not matched to a gene. Germline assignment: CDR1 EGSTGY and CDR2 YDSYTSSV. This CDR3 has 13 residues.

This clone is medium-sized. The sample contains more than one DNA sequence encoding this CDR3. This chain joins TRGV8 and TRGJP1. TCRdb records no J gene; here it was assigned by comparing the DNA to germline. Looked up from germline, CDR1 is VENAVY and CDR2 is YDSYNSRV. The CDR3 covers 13 residues. Trimming took 2 bases from V and 5 from J; bases not matched to a gene: 2. The CDR3 loop reads CATWDKTGWFKIF. The CDR3 coding sequence is TGTGCCACCTGGGATAAAACTGGTTGGTTCAAGATATTT.

This clone was counted many times. V gene TRGV5 combines with J gene TRGJ1 or TRGJ2. The J gene, absent from TCRdb, was called here by matching the DNA to germline. Germline loops: CDR1 VINAFY, CDR2 YDVSNSKD. The trim removed 1 base at V and 4 bases at J, leaving 16 bases unmatched. The CDR3 is made up of 17 amino acids. CDR3 loop: CATWDSLGQRGYYKKLF. As DNA, the CDR3 is TGTGCCACCTGGGACAGTTTGGGCCAAAGAGGGTATTATAAGAAACTCTTT.

The chain recombines TRGV10 with TRGJ1 or TRGJ2. TCRdb gives no J gene; it was assigned here by matching the DNA to germline. TRGV10 is sorted into the ORF group, with uncertain function. The J segment lost 11 bases and the V segment lost 8 bases, leaving 7 bases of the junction unmatched. The CDR3 contains 10 residues. CDR3 loop: CAAWDDEKLF. In DNA, the CDR3 is TGTGCTGCGTGGGATGACGAGAAACTCTTT.

This clone has ten or more counts. This chain uses TRGV9 with TRGJ1 or TRGJ2. TCRdb carries no J gene annotation; the J gene was assigned here by matching the DNA with germline. Germline V gives CDR1 GITISATS, CDR2 ISYDGTV (reference sequence). With 0 bases clipped from V and 7 bases from J, the junction kept 15 bases outside the gene matches. This CDR3 region has 16 residues. CDR3 amino acids: CALWEVQRGRGYKKLF. The CDR3 DNA is TGTGCCTTGTGGGAGGTGCAAAGGGGGAGGGGATATAAGAAACTCTTT.

The table lists this clone with many counts. The rearrangement links TRGV2 to TRGJ1 or TRGJ2. The J gene, left out of TCRdb, was set here by checking the DNA against germline. Germline lookup yields CDR1 EGSNGY and CDR2 YDSYNSKV. Trimming at V came to 2 bases and at J to 5 bases, leaving 18 bases not matched to a gene. This CDR3 is built from 17 residues. In DNA, the CDR3 is TGTGCCACCTGGGACGCGCCATCGATGGATTGGAATTATAAGAAACTCTTT. It is translated as CATWDAPSMDWNYKKLF.

This clone is medium-sized. The chain is built from TRGV10 and TRGJP1. TCRdb is silent on the J gene; assignment here came from matching the DNA to germline. TRGV10 is noted as an ORF with a role that remains uncertain. The CDR3 sequence is 17 residues long. V gave up 8 bases and J gave up 0 bases; unmatched junction bases: 13. The CDR3 nucleotides are TGTGCTGCGTGGGAGAAGGGATTGTATACCACTGGTTGGTTCAAGATATTT. It yields the protein CAAWEKGLYTTGWFKIF.

By its share, this clone is medium-sized (0.01 to 0.1%). The V and J genes are TRGV10 and TRGJ1 or TRGJ2. The J gene, not given by TCRdb, was assigned here from a germline match of the nucleotide sequence. TRGV10 is flagged as an ORF with uncertain function. This CDR3 contains 10 residues. J gave up 9 bases and V 8 bases, and 5 bases lay outside the gene matches. The CDR3 nucleotides are TGTGCTGCGTGGACCACTAAGAAACTCTTT. Amino acid sequence: CAAWTTKKLF.

Judged by abundance, this clone is medium-sized. The chain links TRGV10 to TRGJ1 or TRGJ2. In the absence of a J gene in TCRdb, the DNA was matched to germline to assign it here. TRGV10 is sorted into the ORF group, with uncertain function. The V and J ends lost 8 bases and 5 bases, in that order; junction bases with no gene match: 16. There are 15 residues in the CDR3. The CDR3 sequence is CAAWDSVVRHYKKLF. CDR3 bases: TGTGCTGCGTGGGATTCGGTTGTCCGGCATTATAAGAAACTCTTT.

Turning to this clone: This DNA's translation differs at residue 8 from TCRdb's protein, which comes from a much larger clone; a read error is likely, and the protein shown is translated from the DNA. The V gene is TRGV2, the J gene TRGJ1 or TRGJ2. The J gene is not listed in TCRdb, so it was assigned here from a DNA match to germline. This CDR3 is built from 12 residues. Germline CDR1 reads EGSNGY; CDR2 reads YDSYNSKV. With 0 bases clipped from V and 8 bases from J, the junction kept 4 bases outside the gene matches. CDR3 sequence: CATWDGGDKKLF. The CDR3 DNA follows: TGTGCCACCTGGGACGGGGGGGATAAGAAACTCTTT.

This clone was seen many times. The chain links TRGV9 to TRGJP1. TCRdb carries no J gene annotation; the J gene was assigned here by matching the DNA with germline. The CDR3 covers 14 residues. Germline V gene data show CDR1 as GITISATS and CDR2 as ISYDGTV (reference sequence). The V segment lost 9 bases and the J segment 1 base; nucleotides outside the gene matches: 8. The DNA of the CDR3 is TGTGCCTTGCGCGGTGGTACCACTGGTTGGTTCAAGATATTT. Encoded protein: CALRGGTTGWFKIF.

The sample holds many counts of this clone. The V gene is TRGV8, the J gene TRGJP1. The J gene, left out of TCRdb, was set here by checking the DNA against germline. With 4 bases clipped from V and 0 bases from J, the junction kept 2 bases outside the gene matches. Germline CDR1 VENAVY, CDR2 YDSYNSRV. The CDR3 covers 14 residues. The DNA of the CDR3 is TGTGCCACCTGGGACTATACCACTGGTTGGTTCAAGATATTT. It is translated as CATWDYTTGWFKIF.

In its sample, this clone was seen a few times. This DNA's translation differs at residues 6 and 7 from TCRdb's protein, which comes from a much larger clone; a read error is likely, and the protein shown is translated from the DNA. The chain joins TRGV1 to TRGJ1 or TRGJ2. TCRdb is silent on the J gene; assignment here came from matching the DNA to germline. TRGV1 is flagged as an ORF with uncertain function. V shed 1 base and J 0 bases; nucleotides not matched to a gene: 3. This CDR3 contains 14 residues. DNA for the CDR3: TGTGCCACCTGGGACAGAAAGAATTATTATAAGAAACTCTTT. It specifies CATWDRKNYYKKLF.

This clone has a count of ten or more. V is TRGV4 and J is TRGJ1 or TRGJ2. Here the J gene came from matching the DNA to germline, since TCRdb omits it. With 5 bases clipped from V and 5 bases from J, the junction kept 6 bases outside the gene matches. Per the germline V gene, CDR1 is EGSTGY and CDR2 is YDSYTSSV. CDR3 length: 12 amino acids. The CDR3 is CATWGSDYKKLF. The CDR3 nucleotides read TGTGCCACCTGGGGTAGCGATTATAAGAAACTCTTT.

This clone is medium-sized. The CDR3 reads CATWDGKLYSSDWIKTF. CDR3 bases: TGTGCCACCTGGGACGGCAAATTATATAGTAGTGATTGGATCAAGACGTTT. The V gene is TRGV2, the J gene TRGJP2. TCRdb leaves out the J gene; it was filled in here by matching the DNA to germline. The ends lost 1 base at V and 0 bases at J; junction bases unmatched: 8. There are 17 residues in the CDR3. Germline V gives CDR1 EGSNGY, CDR2 YDSYNSKV.

In its sample, this clone was seen many times. The chain is built from TRGV5 and TRGJ1 or TRGJ2. TCRdb records no J gene; here it was assigned by comparing the DNA to germline. CDR3 size: 13 residues. V shed 3 bases, J shed 3 bases, and the junction held 5 bases outside the gene matches. Looked up from germline, CDR1 is VINAFY and CDR2 is YDVSNSKD. CDR3: CATWDPFYYKKLF. CDR3 DNA sequence: TGTGCCACCTGGGACCCTTTTTATTATAAGAAACTCTTT.

This clone has only a few counts. It is unclear where the CDR3 begins or ends on the DNA, so no DNA is shown, and the CDR3 is as TCRdb lists it. The V gene call reads TRGV11; no J gene was called. TRGV11 is annotated as an ORF whose role is uncertain. The CDR3 length is 16 residues, termini included. CDR3 loop: CTTVHAPLRSDWIKTF.

By share, this clone counts as medium-sized. The chain employs TRGV2 and TRGJ1 or TRGJ2. Matching the DNA to germline supplied the J gene, which TCRdb does not give. Germline V CDR1 and CDR2: EGSNGY, YDSYNSKV. The CDR3 is 13 residues long. The V segment lost 3 bases and the J segment 4 bases; nucleotides outside the gene matches: 6. As DNA, the CDR3 is TGTGCCACCTGGGACTACCACTATTATAAGAAACTCTTT. This translates into CATWDYHYYKKLF.

By sample fraction, this clone is medium-sized. The chain uses TRGV8 and TRGJ1 or TRGJ2. TCRdb does not report a J gene; here it was assigned by matching the DNA to germline references. The germline V gene encodes CDR1 VENAVY and CDR2 YDSYNSRV. Trimming cost V 6 bases and J 0 bases; bases outside gene matches: 8. The CDR3 is 14 residues long. This CDR3 reads CATWFPPNYYKKLF. CDR3 DNA sequence: TGTGCCACCTGGTTTCCCCCGAATTATTATAAGAAACTCTTT.

This clone is medium-sized in the sample. V usage is TRGV10 and J usage is TRGJ1 or TRGJ2. Germline matching of the DNA provided the J gene here, since TCRdb leaves it blank. TRGV10 counts as an open reading frame of uncertain function. Trimming cost V 8 bases and J 1 base; bases outside gene matches: 15. The CDR3 loop spans 16 amino acids. CDR3 residues: CAAWDYIPLNYYKKLF. The DNA of the CDR3 is TGTGCTGCGTGGGATTATATACCTCTTAATTATTATAAGAAACTCTTT.

By frequency in the sample, this clone is medium-sized. This chain connects TRGV2 to TRGJP1. The J gene is absent in TCRdb and was assigned here via DNA matching to germline. This CDR3 comprises 14 residues. J was trimmed by 4 bases and V by 0 bases; bases with no gene match: 2. Germline V lookup: CDR1 EGSNGY, CDR2 YDSYNSKV. CDR3 coding DNA: TGTGCCACCTGGGACGGGGGCACTGGTTGGTTCAAGATATTT. It yields the protein CATWDGGTGWFKIF.

By share, this clone counts as medium-sized. The rearrangement uses TRGV4 and TRGJP1. The J gene, missing from TCRdb, was assigned here through DNA to germline matching. The CDR3 spans 15 residues. Unmatched junction bases numbered 3, after V lost 0 bases and J lost 2 bases. Germline CDR1 EGSTGY, CDR2 YDSYTSSV. CDR3: CATWDGHTTGWFKIF. For the CDR3, the DNA is TGTGCCACCTGGGATGGGCACACCACTGGTTGGTTCAAGATATTT.

This clone is medium-sized. V gene TRGV11 combines with J gene TRGJ1 or TRGJ2. No J segment appears in TCRdb, so it was assigned here by matching the sequence to germline. TRGV11 is classed as an ORF, of uncertain function. This CDR3 is 14 amino acids long. V shed 7 bases, J shed 0 bases, and the junction held 6 bases outside the gene matches. The CDR3 region has the DNA TGTGCCTGCTGGATCTCCACGAATTATTATAAGAAACTCTTT. This translates into CACWISTNYYKKLF.

This clone is medium-sized by share. The chain carries TRGV10 and TRGJP1. Matching the DNA to germline supplied the J gene, which TCRdb does not give. Being an ORF, TRGV10 has a function that is uncertain. The CDR3 totals 16 residues. The V and J ends lost 8 bases and 2 bases, in that order; junction bases with no gene match: 12. The chain's CDR3 is CAAWDYRGTTGWFKIF. CDR3 nucleotides: TGTGCTGCGTGGGATTATCGGGGGACCACTGGTTGGTTCAAGATATTT.

This chain uses TRGV8 with TRGJP1. Here the J gene came from matching the DNA to germline, since TCRdb omits it. Germline-derived CDR1 and CDR2 are VENAVY and YDSYNSRV. The CDR3 contains 12 residues. J gave up 4 bases and V 9 bases, and 5 bases lay outside the gene matches. CDR3 DNA sequence: TGTGCCACCGGTGGCACTGGTTGGTTCAAGATATTT. Protein sequence: CATGGTGWFKIF.

At least ten counts were recorded for this clone. Other DNA sequences within the sample encode an identical CDR3. The rearrangement uses TRGV9 and TRGJP. TCRdb supplies no J gene; here it was assigned by aligning the nucleotide sequence to germline. The CDR3 loop spans 16 amino acids. Trimming took 1 base from V and 7 from J; bases not matched to a gene: 4. Germline CDR1 GITISATS, CDR2 ISYDGTV (reference sequence). In DNA, the CDR3 is TGTGCCTTGTGGGAGGTAGAGGAGTTGGGCAAAAAAATCAAGGTATTT. Translating it yields CALWEVEELGKKIKVF.

For this clone: TCRdb attributes to this sequence the protein of a much larger clone, which differs from the DNA translation at residue 8; a read error is likely, and the protein displayed is translated from the DNA. The genes are TRGV3 and TRGJ1 or TRGJ2. No J gene is reported in TCRdb; it was inferred here by comparing the DNA with germline. V lost 3 bases to trimming and J lost 5 bases; unmatched junction nucleotides: 7. The CDR3 contains 13 residues. The germline V gene has CDR1 VTNTFY and CDR2 YDVSTARD (reference sequence). CDR3 sequence (DNA): TGTGCCACCTGGGACGGCTTTGATTATAAGAAACTCTTT. Translating gives CATWDGFDYKKLF.

In this sample, this clone turned up many times. Sequence at one end of the junction differs from germline and may be a read error. The chain recombines TRGV9 with TRGJ1 or TRGJ2. TCRdb lists no J gene, so it was determined here by aligning the DNA to germline. This CDR3 is built from 10 residues. Germline V gene sequence: CDR1 GITISATS, CDR2 ISYDGTV (reference sequence). DNA for the CDR3: TGCGCAAGGAATTATTATAAGAAACTCTTT. Encoded protein: CARNYYKKLF.

The chain recombines TRGV11 with TRGJ1 or TRGJ2. TCRdb offers no J gene call, so here the DNA was matched to germline to obtain one. TRGV11 is placed among ORFs of uncertain function. V shed 11 bases and J 2 bases; nucleotides not matched to a gene: 3. This CDR3 contains 11 residues. CDR3 region: CACYHYYKKLF. Here the CDR3 DNA reads TGTGCCTGCTACCATTATTATAAGAAACTCTTT.

By sample fraction, this clone is medium-sized. The rearrangement uses TRGV10 and TRGJP1. TCRdb does not report a J gene; here it was assigned by matching the DNA to germline references. TRGV10 is an ORF, and what it does is uncertain. Trimming cost V 11 bases and J 9 bases; bases outside gene matches: 7. The CDR3 is made up of 11 amino acids. CDR3: CAAISCWFKIF. CDR3 nucleotides: TGTGCTGCGATATCATGTTGGTTCAAGATATTT.